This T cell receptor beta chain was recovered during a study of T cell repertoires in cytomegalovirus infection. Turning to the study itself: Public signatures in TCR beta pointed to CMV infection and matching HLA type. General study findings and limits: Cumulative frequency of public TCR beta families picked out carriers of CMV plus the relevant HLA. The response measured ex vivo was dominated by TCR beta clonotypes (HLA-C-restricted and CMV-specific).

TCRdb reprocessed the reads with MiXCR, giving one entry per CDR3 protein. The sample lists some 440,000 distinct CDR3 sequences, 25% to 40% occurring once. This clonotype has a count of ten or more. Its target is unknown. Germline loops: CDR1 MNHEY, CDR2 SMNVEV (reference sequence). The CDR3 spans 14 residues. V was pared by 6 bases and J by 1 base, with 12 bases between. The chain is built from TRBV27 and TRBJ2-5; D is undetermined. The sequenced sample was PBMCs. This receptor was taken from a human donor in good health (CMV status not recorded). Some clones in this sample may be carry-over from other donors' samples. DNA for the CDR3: TGTGCCAGCAGAACCCTTGGCGGCCAAGAGACCCAGTACTTC. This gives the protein CASRTLGGQETQYF.